This entry is about one T cell receptor (beta chain). This clone was seen just once. Its antigen has not been determined. Within one base of it there is no much larger clone, and no base qualities were kept. The sample originates from a study of blood T cell repertoires in COVID-19 (TCRdb year 2020). For context, the study as a whole: Collaborator samples came from the United States, Italy and Spain and covered acute and convalescent phases of COVID-19. The material from the prospective study consisted of cDNA or gDNA derived from T cells, B-cell-depleted T cells, or PBMCs. Deeply sampled blood TCRbeta repertoires from subjects exposed to, actively infected with, or recovered from COVID-19 were included in the dataset. The repertoires were released in a freely available public database intended as a resource for research on the immune response to SARS-CoV-2. Samples were obtained from the ongoing ImmuneRACE study (first 160 participants) and from approximately 1,200 subjects provided by 6 global collaborators. Nearly every sample came with metadata listing a de-identified subject ID, COVID-19 status, age in years and sex. HLA class I and class II types, where available, came from metadata supplied by the sample provider rather than from assay-based typing.

Whole blood was collected in K2EDTA tubes by collaborating institutions according to the institutions' own protocols. For TCRbeta analysis, collaborators shipped samples as frozen whole blood, isolated PBMCs, or DNA extracted from either of those sample types. V is clipped by 5 bases and J by 4 bases, and the sequence between their germline boundaries is 10 bases long. The germline V gene specifies SGHTA as CDR1 and FQGTGA as CDR2. From the cysteine up to the phenylalanine, the CDR3 has a length of 13 residues. The sequence is cut down to CDR3 DNA, 39 bases in frame from base 1. TCRbeta CDR3 regions were amplified from genomic DNA using the immunoSEQ Assay, a bias-controlled multiplex PCR. The authors' analysis ran thus. Within the assay, amplification of reference gene primers was used to estimate how many nucleated cells each sample contained. To quantify the absolute abundance of each unique TCRbeta CDR3 rearrangement, sequence reads were collapsed and filtered. For each sample, productive Simpson clonality was calculated as the square root of Simpson's diversity index over productive rearrangements. Here the immuneACCESS table is served through TCRdb, limited to in-frame sequences with V and J called. Missing clones are a known gap in these copies; in checked studies unresolved V genes cover under half, and the rest lacks a known reason. The V and J calls and clone size come from that table; D and trimming were worked out from the DNA. The sample data list a few hundred thousand clones, and about nine tenths of these were observed just once. Of the sample, approximately 2% falls within the top ten clones.

Results and caveats for the whole study, not just this receptor: Clinical and demographic metadata were provided uncurated, with the amount varying by source and participant.

The receptor was isolated from a man between 18 and 35 years old with active or convalescent COVID-19. The chain uses TRBV7-3 and TRBJ2-3; no D segment can be confidently identified. The material sequenced was peripheral blood. Here the CDR3 is given as CASSVRVADTQYF. Read as DNA, the sequence is TGTGCCAGCAGCGTCCGGGTGGCAGATACGCAGTATTTT. The full variable domain, completed from the reference TRBV7-3 and TRBJ2-3 proteins outside the CDR3, reads GAGVSQTPSNKVTEKGKYVELRCDPISGHTALYWYRQSLGQGPEFLIYFQGTGAADDSGLPNDRFFAVRPEGSVSTLKIQRTERGDSAVYLCASSVRVADTQYFGPGTRLTVL.